This entry lists 23 T cell receptor beta chains sequenced from one sample in a study of CD8 T cells in Susac syndrome. Reverse transcription used about 0.5 to 1 ug RNA and random hexamers. Using its own MiXCR run on the immunoSEQ multiplex PCR reads, TCRdb lists one record per CDR3 protein. The table shows 300,000 or so distinct CDR3 sequences, with approximately 90% occurring only once. The specimen sequenced was CD4+ T cells from PBMCs. These receptors came from a human donor with multiple sclerosis.

The chain combines TRBV7-2 with TRBJ2-2; unclear D gene. The germline V and J ends were trimmed by 1 base and 7 bases, with 10 bases remaining between them. There are 14 residues in the CDR3. CDR1 SGHTA and CDR2 FQGNSA come from the germline V gene. In DNA, the CDR3 is TGTGCCAGCAGCTTAGAGGGTTCGTACGGGGAGCTGTTTTTT. Translating gives CASSLEGSYGELFF.

The genes are TRBV2 and TRBJ2-7; D possibly corresponds to TRBD1 (5 bases). The CDR3 is made up of 14 amino acids. Germline V gene data show CDR1 as SNHLY and CDR2 as FYNNEI. V lost 6 bases and J lost 1, with 13 bases in between. In nucleotides, the CDR3 is TGTGCCAGCAGAGTCGACAGTGGATCCTACGAGCAGTACTTC. This gives the protein CASRVDSGSYEQYF.

The J gene is TRBJ2-2, the V gene TRBV19; 9 nucleotides match TRBD2. Germline CDR1 is LNHDA and CDR2 is SQIVND (reference sequence). V was pared by 4 bases and J by 4 bases, with 19 bases of the junction left unmatched. The CDR3 covers 20 residues. This CDR3 is CASSTNAGTSSFMVTGELFF. The CDR3 region has the DNA TGTGCCAGTAGTACCAACGCCGGGACTAGCTCTTTCATGGTCACCGGGGAGCTGTTTTTT.

The V gene is TRBV7-2, the J gene TRBJ2-3, with 7 positions matching TRBD1. The V segment lost 4 bases and the J segment 4 bases; nucleotides outside the gene matches: 8. Per germline, CDR1 SGHTA and CDR2 FQGNSA. The CDR3 is made up of 15 amino acids. In DNA form, the CDR3 reads TGTGCCAGCAGCTACTCAGGGGGTGAGGCAGATACGCAGTATTTT. It codes for CASSYSGGEADTQYF. Filled out from reference TRBV7-2 and TRBJ2-3, the complete variable domain reads GAGVSQSPSNKVTEKGKDVELRCDPISGHTALYWYRQSLGQGLEFLIYFQGNSAPDKSGLPSDRFSAERTGGSVSTLTIQRTQQEDSAVYLCASSYSGGEADTQYFGPGTRLTVL.

The rearrangement joins TRBV20-1 to TRBJ2-5; TRBD2 aligns across 8 bases. Germline lookup yields CDR1 DFQATT and CDR2 SNEGSKA (reference sequence). The CDR3 spans 15 residues. The V gene end was trimmed by 4 bases and the J gene end by 1 base; junction bases not matched to a gene: 8. The CDR3 reads CSAISGRAVQETQYF. As DNA, the CDR3 is TGCAGTGCTATCAGCGGGAGAGCCGTCCAAGAGACCCAGTACTTC.

Note on this clonotype: Sequence at one end of the junction differs from germline and may be a read error. The chain links TRBV19 to TRBJ1-1, with D unresolved. From germline, CDR1 is LNHDA and CDR2 SQIVND (reference sequence). The CDR3 sequence is 16 residues long. This CDR3 is CASRKMREQTNTEAFF. In DNA form, the CDR3 reads TGTGCCAGTAGAAAGATGCGGGAACAGACGAACACTGAAGCCTTCTTT.

The chain employs TRBV4-2 and TRBJ2-7; no clear D. Per germline, CDR1 LGHNA and CDR2 YNFKEQ. The CDR3 consists of 16 residues. Trimming took 1 base from V and 3 from J, leaving 16 bases between them. Here the CDR3 DNA reads TGTGCCAGCAGCCAAGCAGTGGCGGCTACCAACTACGAGCAGTACTTC. As protein: CASSQAVAATNYEQYF.

The chain recombines TRBV5-5 with TRBJ1-6; TRBD1 agrees at 7 bases. This CDR3 is built from 15 residues. Germline CDR1 and CDR2: SGHKS and YYEKEE (reference sequence). Germline trimming cut 0 bases from V and 10 bases from J; bases unmatched to any gene: 7. This CDR3 reads CASSLEQGLKSPLHF. The CDR3 DNA reads TGTGCCAGCAGCTTGGAACAGGGGCTAAAGTCACCCCTCCACTTT.

The chain links TRBV6-5 to TRBJ1-3, with a tentative D call TRBD1 (5 bases). Trimming pared 0 bases from V and 4 bases from J, leaving 13 bases between. The germline gives CDR1 MNHEY, CDR2 SVGAGI. The CDR3 has 16 amino acids. The CDR3 DNA is TGTGCCAGCAGTTACTCGAAATCAGGGTCCGGAAACACCATATATTTT. Translated, it gives CASSYSKSGSGNTIYF.

In its sample, this clonotype was seen once. The rearrangement links TRBV7-3 to TRBJ1-1; D perhaps matches TRBD1 (5 bases). Germline V gene lookup returns CDR1 SGHTA and CDR2 FQGTGA. V lost 5 bases, J lost 6 bases, and 13 bases lay in between. The CDR3 is made up of 13 amino acids. For the CDR3, the DNA is TGTGCCAGCAGCACCGCCCAGGGATCTGAAGCTTTCTTT. This gives the protein CASSTAQGSEAFF.

The V gene is TRBV29-1, the J gene TRBJ2-3; D tentatively reads TRBD1 or TRBD2 (5 bases each). CDR3 size: 13 residues. Germline V gene lookup returns CDR1 SQVTM and CDR2 ANQGSEA. Between the trimmed V and J ends, which lost 7 bases and 1 base, there was a span of 12 bases. CDR3 DNA sequence: TGCAGCGCTGGCCTGGGGGGCACAGATACGCAGTATTTT. It is translated as CSAGLGGTDTQYF.

The V call is TRBV3-1, the J call TRBJ2-7; D possibly corresponds to TRBD2 (7 bases). Germline V gene data show CDR1 as LGHDT and CDR2 as YNNKEL (reference sequence). The CDR3 runs 15 residues. V was pared by 5 bases and J by 3 bases, with 17 bases between. For the CDR3, the DNA is TGTGCCAGCAGCGAAGGGGGGGTGGACGGCTACGAGCAGTACTTC. This encodes CASSEGGVDGYEQYF.

The rearrangement links TRBV3-1 to TRBJ2-5; TRBD1 might be the D (6 bases). Germline assignment: CDR1 LGHDT and CDR2 YNNKEL (reference sequence). This CDR3 has 14 residues. The V and J ends lost 6 bases and 2 bases respectively, with 13 bases between them. The CDR3 sequence: CASSRWTVQETQYF. The CDR3 DNA follows: TGTGCCAGCAGTCGATGGACAGTACAAGAGACCCAGTACTTC.

The chain joins TRBV28 to TRBJ2-2; D gene unclear. V lost 6 bases to trimming and J lost 0 bases, with 2 bases between them. Germline CDR1 is MDHEN and CDR2 is SYDVKM. The CDR3 consists of 12 residues. CDR3 sequence (DNA): TGTGCCAGCAGAACGAACACCGGGGAGCTGTTTTTT. It yields the protein CASRTNTGELFF.

This chain joins TRBV5-1 and TRBJ2-3; no firm D call. The CDR3 is 12 residues long. Trimming stripped 5 bases from V and 4 bases from J, with 8 bases between. Germline CDR1 reads SGHRS; CDR2 reads YFSETQ. The CDR3 protein is CASSNSPDTQYF. CDR3 bases: TGCGCCAGCAGTAATTCTCCAGATACGCAGTATTTT.

The chain employs TRBV6-1 and TRBJ2-1; 10 bases align to TRBD2. V dropped 2 bases and J dropped 4; count of bases not matched to a gene: 2. Germline loops: CDR1 MNHNS, CDR2 SASEGT. This CDR3 has 15 amino acids. CDR3 sequence: CASSELAGGYNEQFF. The CDR3 coding sequence is TGTGCCAGCAGTGAATTAGCGGGAGGTTACAATGAGCAGTTCTTC.

This clonotype was counted a few times. The chain couples TRBV18 to TRBJ1-5; no definite D call. The CDR3 is 15 residues long. CDR1 is KGHSH and CDR2 is LQKENI in the germline V gene. The V and J ends lost 4 bases and 1 base respectively, with 11 bases between them. CDR3 loop: CASSLGRGSNQPQHF. CDR3 DNA sequence: TGTGCCAGCTCACTAGGACGAGGAAGCAATCAGCCCCAGCATTTT.

V is TRBV18 and J is TRBJ2-7; D remains unclear. The V gene lost 0 bases and the J gene lost 2 bases, with 5 bases spanning the gap. Germline CDR1 is KGHSH and CDR2 is LQKENI. The CDR3 has 13 residues. The CDR3 loop reads CASSPPSPYEQYF. The CDR3 nucleotides are TGTGCCAGCTCACCACCCTCACCCTACGAGCAGTACTTC.

The V call is TRBV20-1, the J call TRBJ2-5, with D possibly matching TRBD1 (6 bases). V lost 4 bases and J 4 bases, leaving 13 bases between the germline ends. The CDR3 has 13 amino acids. Germline V gives CDR1 DFQATT, CDR2 SNEGSKA (reference sequence). The CDR3 sequence: CSAIITGRETQYF. The DNA of the CDR3 is TGCAGTGCTATTATTACAGGGCGAGAGACCCAGTACTTC.

The genes are TRBV6-1 and TRBJ1-5; 7 bases are a match to TRBD1. Germline V gene sequence: CDR1 MNHNS, CDR2 SASEGT. This CDR3 region has 15 residues. V dropped 2 bases and J dropped 4; count of bases not matched to a gene: 5. DNA for the CDR3: TGTGCCAGCAGTGAATTAGGGGGCGGAAATCAGCCCCAGCATTTT. Translated: CASSELGGGNQPQHF.

This sequence joins TRBV7-2 and TRBJ2-1; 10 bases map to TRBD2. CDR3 length: 15 residues. The germline V gene encodes CDR1 SGHTA and CDR2 FQGNSA. J gave up 2 bases and V 5 bases, and 3 bases lay outside the gene matches. The CDR3 reads CASSPTSGTYNEQFF. The DNA of the CDR3 is TGTGCCAGCAGCCCCACTAGCGGGACCTACAATGAGCAGTTCTTC.

This chain joins TRBV25-1 and TRBJ2-5; perhaps TRBD2 as D (7 bases). Trimming shortened V by 1 base and J by 1 base, and 16 bases separated the two germline ends. The CDR3 consists of 17 residues. Germline CDR1 MGHDK, CDR2 SYGVNS. CDR3 DNA sequence: TGTGCCAGCAGTGAATTTAGGGGGGGGGATCGCCAAGAGACCCAGTACTTC. Translation: CASSEFRGGDRQETQYF.

The rearrangement joins TRBV2 to TRBJ1-1; D is possibly TRBD1 (5 bases). V gave up 6 bases and J gave up 6 bases, with 29 bases separating them. Germline lookup yields CDR1 SNHLY and CDR2 FYNNEI. The CDR3 extends over 18 amino acids. The CDR3 nucleotides read TGTGCCAGCAGCACCCGCGCGGCCGTGGGCTGGGGGAGCGCTGAAGCTTTCTTT. It yields the protein CASSTRAAVGWGSAEAFF.